Sequencing of this TCR beta chain was carried out in a study of CD8 T cells in Susac syndrome. When the RNA was reverse transcribed, random hexamers were used with an input of roughly 0.5 to 1 ug. Coverage of TCR beta CDR3 amplification by immunoSEQ multiplex PCR extended to 54 Vbeta and 13 Jbeta. TCRdb passed the immunoSEQ multiplex PCR reads through MiXCR, listing each CDR3 protein once. The data contain more than 250,000 distinct CDR3 sequences, 90% to 95% of them seen just once; the ten biggest clones take up 0.065%. Sequencing of TCR beta covered CD8+ and CD4+ T cells obtained from blood. It was treatment-naive patients with stable or active relapsing-remitting disease who made up the multiple sclerosis controls. Negative isolation was used for CD8+ and CD4+ T cells, and FACS enrichment was applied to TEMRA cells. The clonotype comes from a human donor with multiple sclerosis. The sample comprised CD4+ T cells from PBMCs.

The CDR3 spells CASSRGQGFRRETQYF. In nucleotides, the CDR3 is TGTGCCAGCAGCCGGGGACAGGGATTTCGGCGGGAGACCCAGTACTTC. V usage is TRBV14 and J usage is TRBJ2-5, with 9 nucleotides matching TRBD1. This CDR3 spans 16 amino acids. Trimming cost V 4 bases and J 5 bases; bases outside gene matches: 11. Per germline, CDR1 SGHDN and CDR2 FVKESK. The variable domain in full, with the rest retrieved from reference TRBV14 and TRBJ2-5, is EAGVTQFPSHSVIEKGQTVTLRCDPISGHDNLYWYRRVMGKEIKFLLHFVKESKQDESGMPNNRFLAERTGGTYSTLKVQPAELEDSGVYFCASSRGQGFRRETQYFGPGTRLLVL.